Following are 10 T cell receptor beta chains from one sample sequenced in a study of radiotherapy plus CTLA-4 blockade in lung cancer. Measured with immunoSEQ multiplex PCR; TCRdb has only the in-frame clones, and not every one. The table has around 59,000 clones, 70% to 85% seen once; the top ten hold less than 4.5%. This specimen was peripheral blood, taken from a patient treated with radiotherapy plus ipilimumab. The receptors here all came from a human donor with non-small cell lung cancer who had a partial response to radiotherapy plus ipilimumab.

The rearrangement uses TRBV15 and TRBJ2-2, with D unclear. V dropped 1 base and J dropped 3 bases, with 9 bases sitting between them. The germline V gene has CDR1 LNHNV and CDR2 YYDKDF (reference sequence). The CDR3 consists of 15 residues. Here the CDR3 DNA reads TGTGCCACCAGCAGAGGCTGGAGCGACACCGGGGAGCTGTTTTTT. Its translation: CATSRGWSDTGELFF.

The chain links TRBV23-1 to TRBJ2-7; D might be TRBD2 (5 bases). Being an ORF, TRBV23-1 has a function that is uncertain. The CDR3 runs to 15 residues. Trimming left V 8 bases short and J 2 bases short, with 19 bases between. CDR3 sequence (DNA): TGCGCCAGCCCCCCGCGCGGGCAGGAACCCTACGAGCAGTACTTC. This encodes CASPPRGQEPYEQYF.

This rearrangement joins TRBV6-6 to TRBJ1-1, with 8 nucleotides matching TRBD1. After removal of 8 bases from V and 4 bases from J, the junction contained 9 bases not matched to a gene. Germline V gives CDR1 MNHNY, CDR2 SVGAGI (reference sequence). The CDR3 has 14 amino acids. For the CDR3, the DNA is TGTGCCAGCCAACGGGCTACAGGGGGCACTGAAGCTTTCTTT. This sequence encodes CASQRATGGTEAFF.

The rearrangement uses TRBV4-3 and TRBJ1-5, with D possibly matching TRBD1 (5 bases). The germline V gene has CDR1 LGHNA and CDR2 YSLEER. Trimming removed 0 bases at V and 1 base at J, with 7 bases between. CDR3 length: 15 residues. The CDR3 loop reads CASSQDGASNQPQHF. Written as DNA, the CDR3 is TGCGCCAGCAGCCAAGATGGGGCCAGCAATCAGCCCCAGCATTTT.

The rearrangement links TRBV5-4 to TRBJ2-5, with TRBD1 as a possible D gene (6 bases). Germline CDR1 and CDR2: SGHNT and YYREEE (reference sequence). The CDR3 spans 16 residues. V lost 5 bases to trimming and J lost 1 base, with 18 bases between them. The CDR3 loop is CASSSPGQGVQETQYF. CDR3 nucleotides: TGTGCCAGCAGTTCACCGGGACAAGGGGTCCAAGAGACCCAGTACTTC.

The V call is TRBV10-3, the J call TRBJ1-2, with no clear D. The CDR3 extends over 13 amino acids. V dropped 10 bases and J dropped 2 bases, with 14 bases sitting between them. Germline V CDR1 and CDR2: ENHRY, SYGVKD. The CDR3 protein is CATLSDWNYGYTF. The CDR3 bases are TGTGCCACCCTCTCGGACTGGAACTATGGCTACACCTTC.

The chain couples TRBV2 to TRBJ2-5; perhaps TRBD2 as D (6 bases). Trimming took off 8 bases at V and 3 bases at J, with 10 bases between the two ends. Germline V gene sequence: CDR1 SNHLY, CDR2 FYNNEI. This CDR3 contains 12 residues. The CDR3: CASVRLEETQYF. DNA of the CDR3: TGTGCCAGCGTCAGACTAGAAGAGACCCAGTACTTC.

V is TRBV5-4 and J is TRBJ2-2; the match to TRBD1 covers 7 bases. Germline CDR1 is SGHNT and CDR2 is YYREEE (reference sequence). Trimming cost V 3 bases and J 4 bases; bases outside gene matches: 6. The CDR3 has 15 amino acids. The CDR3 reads CASSYRGRGTGELFF. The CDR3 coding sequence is TGTGCCAGCAGCTACAGGGGCCGGGGCACCGGGGAGCTGTTTTTT.

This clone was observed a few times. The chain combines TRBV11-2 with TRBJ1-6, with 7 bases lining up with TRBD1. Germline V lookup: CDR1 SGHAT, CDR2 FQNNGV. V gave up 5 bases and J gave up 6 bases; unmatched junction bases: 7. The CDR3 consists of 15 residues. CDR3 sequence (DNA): TGTGCCAGCAGCCCCCGACAGGGCGGTAATTCACCCCTCCACTTT. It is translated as CASSPRQGGNSPLHF.

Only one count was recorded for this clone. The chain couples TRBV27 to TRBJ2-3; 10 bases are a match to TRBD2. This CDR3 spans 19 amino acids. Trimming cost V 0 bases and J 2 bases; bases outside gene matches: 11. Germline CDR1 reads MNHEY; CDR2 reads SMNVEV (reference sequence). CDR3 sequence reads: CASSLSIPSGGAATDTQYF. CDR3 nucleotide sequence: TGTGCCAGCAGTTTATCGATTCCGAGCGGGGGGGCTGCCACAGATACGCAGTATTTT.